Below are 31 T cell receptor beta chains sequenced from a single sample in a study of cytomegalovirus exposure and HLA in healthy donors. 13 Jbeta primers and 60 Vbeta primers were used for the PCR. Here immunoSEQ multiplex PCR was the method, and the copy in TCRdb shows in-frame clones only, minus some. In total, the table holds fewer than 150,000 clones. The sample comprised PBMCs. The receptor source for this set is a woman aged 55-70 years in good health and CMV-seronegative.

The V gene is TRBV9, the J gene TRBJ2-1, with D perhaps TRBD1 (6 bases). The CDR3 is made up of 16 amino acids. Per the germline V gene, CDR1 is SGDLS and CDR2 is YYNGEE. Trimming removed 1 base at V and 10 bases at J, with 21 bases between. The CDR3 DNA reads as TGTGCCAGCAGCGTAAGGGTTGGGGCAGGGGACGTGGAGCAGTTCTTC. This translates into CASSVRVGAGDVEQFF. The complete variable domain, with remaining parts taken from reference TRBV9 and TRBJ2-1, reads DSGVTQTPKHLITATGQRVTLRCSPRSGDLSVYWYQQSLDQGLQFLIQYYNGEERAKGNILERFSAQQFPDLHSELNLSSLELGDSALYFCASSVRVGAGDVEQFFGPGTRLTVL.

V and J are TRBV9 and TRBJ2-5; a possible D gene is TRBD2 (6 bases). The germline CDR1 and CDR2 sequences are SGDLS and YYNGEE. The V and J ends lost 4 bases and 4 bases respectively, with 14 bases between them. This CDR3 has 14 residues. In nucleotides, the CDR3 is TGTGCCAGCAGCATGACTAGTGGAGGAGAGACCCAGTACTTC. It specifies CASSMTSGGETQYF.

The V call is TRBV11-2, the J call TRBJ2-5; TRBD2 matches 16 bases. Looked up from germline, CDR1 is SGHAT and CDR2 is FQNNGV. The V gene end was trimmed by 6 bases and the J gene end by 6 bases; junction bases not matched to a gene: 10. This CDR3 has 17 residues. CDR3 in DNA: TGTGCCAGCAGTCCCACCGGGACTAGCGGGGGGGCGAAGACCCAGTACTTC. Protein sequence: CASSPTGTSGGAKTQYF.

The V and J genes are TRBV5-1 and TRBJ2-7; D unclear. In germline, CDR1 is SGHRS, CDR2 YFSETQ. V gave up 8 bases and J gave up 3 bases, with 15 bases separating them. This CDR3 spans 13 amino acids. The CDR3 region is CASRMVGSYEQYF. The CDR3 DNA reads TGCGCCAGTCGCATGGTTGGCAGCTACGAGCAGTACTTC.

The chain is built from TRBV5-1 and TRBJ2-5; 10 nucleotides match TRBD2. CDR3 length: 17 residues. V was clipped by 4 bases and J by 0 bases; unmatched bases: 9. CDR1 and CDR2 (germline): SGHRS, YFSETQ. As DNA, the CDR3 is TGCGCCAGCAGCGTTCCCGGGACTAGCGCAGACCAAGAGACCCAGTACTTC. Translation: CASSVPGTSADQETQYF.

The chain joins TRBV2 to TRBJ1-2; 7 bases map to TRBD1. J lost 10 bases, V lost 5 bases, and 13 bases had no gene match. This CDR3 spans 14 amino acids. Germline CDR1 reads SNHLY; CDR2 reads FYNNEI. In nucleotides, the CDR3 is TGTGCCAGCAGTCGTCGGAGCGAGACAGGGCCCTACACCTTC. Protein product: CASSRRSETGPYTF.

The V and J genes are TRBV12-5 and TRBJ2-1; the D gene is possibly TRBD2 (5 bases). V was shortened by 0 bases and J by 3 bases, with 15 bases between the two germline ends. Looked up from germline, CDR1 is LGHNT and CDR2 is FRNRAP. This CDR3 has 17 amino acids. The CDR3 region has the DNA TGTGCTAGTGGTTTGGTACGGGGATCCACCTTCTACAATGAGCAGTTCTTC. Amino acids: CASGLVRGSTFYNEQFF.

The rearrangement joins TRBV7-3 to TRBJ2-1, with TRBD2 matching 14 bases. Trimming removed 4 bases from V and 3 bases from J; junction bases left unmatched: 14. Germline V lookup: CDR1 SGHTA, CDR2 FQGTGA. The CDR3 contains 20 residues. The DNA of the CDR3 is TGTGCCAGCAGCTCGCCTGCTAGACTAGCGGGGGGGCCCCACTACAATGAGCAGTTCTTC. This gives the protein CASSSPARLAGGPHYNEQFF.

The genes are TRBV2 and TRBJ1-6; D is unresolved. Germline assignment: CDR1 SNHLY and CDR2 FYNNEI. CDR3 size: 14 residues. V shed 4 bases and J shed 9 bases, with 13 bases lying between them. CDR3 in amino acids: CASSVEGGISPLHF. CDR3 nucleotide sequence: TGTGCCAGCAGTGTGGAGGGAGGAATTTCACCCCTCCACTTT. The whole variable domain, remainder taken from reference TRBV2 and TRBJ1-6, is EPEVTQTPSHQVTQMGQEVILRCVPISNHLYFYWYRQILGQKVEFLVSFYNNEISEKSEIFDDQFSVERPDGSNFTLKIRSTKLEDSAMYFCASSVEGGISPLHFGNGTRLTVT.

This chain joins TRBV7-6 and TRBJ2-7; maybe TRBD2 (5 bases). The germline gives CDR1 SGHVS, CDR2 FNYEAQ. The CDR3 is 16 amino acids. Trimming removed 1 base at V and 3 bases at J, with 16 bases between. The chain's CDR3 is CASSLGENRRDYEQYF. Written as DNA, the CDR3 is TGTGCCAGCAGCTTAGGGGAAAATCGACGGGACTACGAGCAGTACTTC.

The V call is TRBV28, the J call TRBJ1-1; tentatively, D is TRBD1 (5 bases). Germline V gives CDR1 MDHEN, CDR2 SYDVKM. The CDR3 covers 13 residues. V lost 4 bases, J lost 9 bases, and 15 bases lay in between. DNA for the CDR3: TGTGCCAGCAGTTCCCTTGACAGTCAACAAGCTTTCTTT. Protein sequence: CASSSLDSQQAFF.

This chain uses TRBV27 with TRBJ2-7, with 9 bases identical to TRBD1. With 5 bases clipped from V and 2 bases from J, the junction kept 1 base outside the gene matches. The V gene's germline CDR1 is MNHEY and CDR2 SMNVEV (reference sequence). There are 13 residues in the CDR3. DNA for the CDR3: TGTGCCAGCAGTGGGACAGGGCCCTACGAGCAGTACTTC. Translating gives CASSGTGPYEQYF.

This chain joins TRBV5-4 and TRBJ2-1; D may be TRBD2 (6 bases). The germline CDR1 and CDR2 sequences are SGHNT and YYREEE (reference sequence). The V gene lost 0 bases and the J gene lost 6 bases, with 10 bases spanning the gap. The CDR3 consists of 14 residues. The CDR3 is CASSLGGEVNEQFF. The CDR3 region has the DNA TGTGCCAGCAGCTTGGGAGGGGAGGTCAATGAGCAGTTCTTC. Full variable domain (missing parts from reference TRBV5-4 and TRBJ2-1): ETGVTQSPTHLIKTRGQQVTLRCSSQSGHNTVSWYQQALGQGPQFIFQYYREEENGRGNFPPRFSGLQFPNYSSELNVNALELDDSALYLCASSLGGEVNEQFFGPGTRLTVL.

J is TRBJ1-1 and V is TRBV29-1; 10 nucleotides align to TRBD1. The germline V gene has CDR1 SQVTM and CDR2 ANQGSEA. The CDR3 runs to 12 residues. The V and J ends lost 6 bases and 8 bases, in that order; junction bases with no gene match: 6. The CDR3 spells CSVGTGDGEAFF. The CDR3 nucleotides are TGCAGCGTCGGGACAGGGGACGGGGAAGCTTTCTTT.

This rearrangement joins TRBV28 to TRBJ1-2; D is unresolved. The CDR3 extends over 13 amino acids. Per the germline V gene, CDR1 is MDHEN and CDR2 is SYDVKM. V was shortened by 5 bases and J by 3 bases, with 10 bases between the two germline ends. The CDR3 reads CASSPQDYYGYTF. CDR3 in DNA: TGTGCCAGCAGTCCACAAGACTACTATGGCTACACCTTC.

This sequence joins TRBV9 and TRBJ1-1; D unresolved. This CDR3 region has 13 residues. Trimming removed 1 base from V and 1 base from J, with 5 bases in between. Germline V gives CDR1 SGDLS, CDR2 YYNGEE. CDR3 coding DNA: TGTGCCAGCAGCGTATCAGAGAACACTGAAGCTTTCTTT. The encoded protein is CASSVSENTEAFF.

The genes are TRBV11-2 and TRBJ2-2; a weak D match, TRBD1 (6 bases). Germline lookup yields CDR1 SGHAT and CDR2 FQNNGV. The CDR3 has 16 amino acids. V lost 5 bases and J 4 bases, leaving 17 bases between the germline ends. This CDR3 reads CASSKTGPKGTGELFF. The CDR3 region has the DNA TGTGCCAGCAGCAAGACAGGCCCTAAGGGCACCGGGGAGCTGTTTTTT.

As DNA, the CDR3 is TGTGCCATCAGCGAGGACAGGAACTATGGCTACACCTTC. Protein: CAISEDRNYGYTF. The chain combines TRBV10-3 with TRBJ1-2, with 7 bases that match TRBD1. This CDR3 contains 13 residues. Per the germline V gene, CDR1 is ENHRY and CDR2 is SYGVKD. The V and J ends lost 6 bases and 2 bases, in that order; junction bases with no gene match: 3.

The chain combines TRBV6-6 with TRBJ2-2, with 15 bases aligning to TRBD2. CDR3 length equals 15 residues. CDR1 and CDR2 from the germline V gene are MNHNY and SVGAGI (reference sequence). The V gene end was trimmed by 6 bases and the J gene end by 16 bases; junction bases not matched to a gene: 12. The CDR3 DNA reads TGTGCCAGCAGCCTGCCGGGACTAGCGGGGGGTAGTGGGTTTTTT. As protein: CASSLPGLAGGSGFF.

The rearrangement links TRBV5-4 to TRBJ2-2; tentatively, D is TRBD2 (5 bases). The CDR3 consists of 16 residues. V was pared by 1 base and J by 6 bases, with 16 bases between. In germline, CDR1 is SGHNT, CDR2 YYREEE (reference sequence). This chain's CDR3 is CASSLNMRVYPGELFF. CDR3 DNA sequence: TGTGCCAGCAGCTTGAACATGAGGGTATACCCCGGGGAGCTGTTTTTT.

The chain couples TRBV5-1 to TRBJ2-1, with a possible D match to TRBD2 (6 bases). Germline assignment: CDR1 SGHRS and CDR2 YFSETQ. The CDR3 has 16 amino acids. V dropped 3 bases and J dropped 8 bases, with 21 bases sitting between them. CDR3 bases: TGCGCCAGCAGCTCTTCTAGCGACAAAGTCGTCCATGAGCAGTTCTTC. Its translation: CASSSSSDKVVHEQFF.

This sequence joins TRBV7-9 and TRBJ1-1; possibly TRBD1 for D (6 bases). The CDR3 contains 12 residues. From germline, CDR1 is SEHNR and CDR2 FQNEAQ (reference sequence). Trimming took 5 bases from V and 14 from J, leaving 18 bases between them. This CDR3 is CASSRDRSVPFF. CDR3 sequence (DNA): TGTGCCAGCAGCCGAGACAGGTCCGTTCCCTTCTTT.

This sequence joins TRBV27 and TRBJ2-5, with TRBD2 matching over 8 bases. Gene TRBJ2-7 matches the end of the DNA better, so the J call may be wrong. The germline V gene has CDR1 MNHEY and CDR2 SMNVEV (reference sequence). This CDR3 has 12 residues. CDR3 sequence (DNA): TGTGCCACCACCGGGGGGGGCCGCGAGCAGTACTTC. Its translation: CATTGGGREQYF.

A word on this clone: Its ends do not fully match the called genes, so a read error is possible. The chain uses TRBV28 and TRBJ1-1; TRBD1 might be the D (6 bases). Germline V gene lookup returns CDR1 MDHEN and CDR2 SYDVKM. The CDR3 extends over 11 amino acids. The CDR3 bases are TGTGCCGGCAGGGGCTTAGAGGGAGCTTTCTTT. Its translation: CAGRGLEGAFF.

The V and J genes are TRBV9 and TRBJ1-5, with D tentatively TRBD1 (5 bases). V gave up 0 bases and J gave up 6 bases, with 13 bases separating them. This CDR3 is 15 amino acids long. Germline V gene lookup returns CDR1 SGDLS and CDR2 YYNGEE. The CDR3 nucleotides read TGTGCCAGCAGCGTAGATGACACAGGTGGTCAGCCCCAGCATTTT. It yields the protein CASSVDDTGGQPQHF.

The CDR3 sequence: CASRINDRDNQPQHF. The DNA of the CDR3 is TGCGCCAGTCGGATCAACGACAGGGACAATCAGCCCCAGCATTTT. This chain uses TRBV5-1 with TRBJ1-5, with TRBD1 identical over 7 bases. The germline gives CDR1 SGHRS, CDR2 YFSETQ. The J segment lost 3 bases and the V segment lost 8 bases, leaving 11 bases of the junction unmatched. The CDR3 has 15 residues.

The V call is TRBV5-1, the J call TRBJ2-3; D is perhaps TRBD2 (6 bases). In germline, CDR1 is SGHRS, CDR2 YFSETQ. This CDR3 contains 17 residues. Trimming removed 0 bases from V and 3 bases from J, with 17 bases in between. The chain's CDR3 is CASSLGGGARRTDTQYF. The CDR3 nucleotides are TGCGCCAGCAGCTTGGGCGGCGGGGCTAGGAGGACAGATACGCAGTATTTT.

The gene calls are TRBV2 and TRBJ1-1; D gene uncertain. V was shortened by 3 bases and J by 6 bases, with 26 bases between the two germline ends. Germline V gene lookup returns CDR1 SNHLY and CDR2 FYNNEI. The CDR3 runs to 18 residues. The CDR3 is CASSDISGIPATNAEAFF. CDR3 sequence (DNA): TGTGCCAGCAGTGATATTTCGGGAATTCCAGCTACTAACGCTGAAGCTTTCTTT.

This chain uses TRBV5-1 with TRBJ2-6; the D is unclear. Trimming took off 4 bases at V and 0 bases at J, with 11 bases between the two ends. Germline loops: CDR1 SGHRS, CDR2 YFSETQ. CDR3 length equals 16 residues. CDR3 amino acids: CASSLLPNSGANVLTF. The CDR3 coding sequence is TGCGCCAGCAGCCTACTCCCCAACTCTGGGGCCAACGTCCTGACTTTC. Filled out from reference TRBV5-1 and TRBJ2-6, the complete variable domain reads KAGVTQTPRYLIKTRGQQVTLSCSPISGHRSVSWYQQTPGQGLQFLFEYFSETQRNKGNFPGRFSGRQFSNSRSEMNVSTLELGDSALYLCASSLLPNSGANVLTFGAGSRLTVL.

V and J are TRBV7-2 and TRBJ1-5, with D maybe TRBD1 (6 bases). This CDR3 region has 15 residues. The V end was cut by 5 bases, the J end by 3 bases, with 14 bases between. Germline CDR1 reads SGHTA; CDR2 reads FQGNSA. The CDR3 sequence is CASSASGAINQPQHF. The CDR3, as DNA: TGTGCCAGCAGCGCTTCAGGGGCTATCAATCAGCCCCAGCATTTT.

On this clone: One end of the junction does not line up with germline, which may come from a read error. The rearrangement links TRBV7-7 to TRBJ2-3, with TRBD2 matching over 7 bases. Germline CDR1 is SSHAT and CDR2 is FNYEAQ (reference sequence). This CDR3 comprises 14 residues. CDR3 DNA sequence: TGTGCTAGCAGCCCACTAGCGAGCACAGATACGCAGTATTTT. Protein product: CASSPLASTDTQYF. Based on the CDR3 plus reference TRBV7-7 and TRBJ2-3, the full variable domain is GAGVSQSPRYKVTKRGQDVTLRCDPISSHATLYWYQQALGQGPEFLTYFNYEAQPDKSGLPSDRFSAERPEGSISTLTIQRTEQRDSAMYRCASSPLASTDTQYFGPGTRLTVL.